Shown below are 4 T cell receptor beta chains from a single sample sequenced in a study of CD8+ T cells in alopecia areata. This sample's treatment: oral pan-JAK inhibitor, 5-10 mg twice daily. Isolated RNA was reverse transcribed into cDNA used as the sequencing template. Libraries were prepared by immunoSEQ multiplex PCR; TCRdb keeps only in-frame clonotypes and omits some of them. Of 190,000 or so clones detected, 45% to 75% appear once; the ten largest clones hold less than 3.5%. Material: CD4+ T cells sorted from blood, obtained at week 4, from a patient treated with tofacitinib. All receptors come from a human donor with alopecia areata.

V usage is TRBV30 and J usage is TRBJ2-2; D is unresolved. Trimming stripped 1 base from V and 4 bases from J, with 7 bases between. Germline values: CDR1 GTSNPN, CDR2 SVGIG (reference sequence). This CDR3 contains 13 residues. The CDR3 bases are TGTGCCTGGAGTGGTCAGACCACCGGGGAGCTGTTTTTT. It codes for CAWSGQTTGELFF.

The sample holds a few counts of this clone. V and J are TRBV19 and TRBJ1-4; D is ambiguous. The V end was cut by 3 bases, the J end by 8 bases, with 16 bases between. This CDR3 is 15 amino acids long. The germline V gene has CDR1 LNHDA and CDR2 SQIVND (reference sequence). CDR3 in DNA: TGTGCCAGTAGTATCCGACAACCCCGAGGCGAAAAACTGTTTTTT. It specifies CASSIRQPRGEKLFF.

This chain links TRBV29-1 with TRBJ1-2; 7 nucleotides match TRBD1. Germline values: CDR1 SQVTM, CDR2 ANQGSEA. J was trimmed by 5 bases and V by 6 bases; bases with no gene match: 15. The CDR3 length is 15 residues. For the CDR3, the DNA is TGCAGCGTAAGAAGACAGGGCCTAACTGGGTATGGCTACACCTTC. Translating gives CSVRRQGLTGYGYTF.

The chain combines TRBV5-1 with TRBJ2-5, with unresolved D. This CDR3 is built from 15 residues. From germline, CDR1 is SGHRS and CDR2 YFSETQ. V was clipped by 0 bases and J by 1 base, with 10 bases between them. CDR3 sequence (DNA): TGCGCCAGCAGCTTGGCGCCGGAAACCCAAGAGACCCAGTACTTC. Translating gives CASSLAPETQETQYF.